This TCR beta chain was captured in a study of blood T cell repertoires in COVID-19. The overall study: The study drew acute and convalescent COVID-19 samples from the United States, Italy and Spain. T cells, B-cell-depleted T cells, or PBMCs supplied cDNA or gDNA.

Under the authors' procedure: How many nucleated cells were present was estimated from reference gene primer amplification. Here immunoSEQ multiplex PCR was the method, and the copy in TCRdb shows in-frame clones only, minus some. The V and J calls and the clone size are those of that table, but D and trimming were determined from the DNA. The sample lists about 190,000 clones, around nine tenths occurring once. This CDR3 has 14 residues. Germline loops: CDR1 SQVTM, CDR2 ANQGSEA. V was clipped by 7 bases and J by 0 bases, with 13 bases between them. Sequencing input: peripheral blood. The chain couples TRBV29-1 to TRBJ2-1, with D perhaps matching TRBD1 (6 bases). This receptor was taken from a man aged 40-49 years with acute or convalescent COVID-19. The CDR3 loop reads CSAGHRSSYNEQFF. Here the CDR3 DNA reads TGCAGCGCGGGACACCGGAGCTCCTACAATGAGCAGTTCTTC.